This T cell receptor beta chain was obtained from a study of regulatory T cells in long-lasting Graves disease. Time point defined: persistent/refractory GD, antithyroid drugs over 5 years with positive TRAb. Construction of the TCR library relied on RNA isolated from PBMCs. Arm-PCR of CDR3 regions and iRepertoire HTBI primers were used to build TCR beta libraries. One entry per CDR3 protein, called by TCRdb with MiXCR from the multiplex PCR reads. The repertoire holds roughly 430,000 distinct CDR3 sequences, with around 20% as singletons. The CDR3 extends over 13 amino acids. Germline V gene lookup returns CDR1 MDHEN and CDR2 SYDVKM. Trimming stripped 5 bases from V and 6 bases from J, with 13 bases between. This clonotype has ten or more counts.

The receptor was isolated from a female donor with Graves disease. Specimen: peripheral blood mononuclear cells (PBMCs), collected when the disease was refractory, from a patient treated with antithyroid drugs. The gene calls are TRBV28 and TRBJ1-2; D is unclear. CDR3 region: CASSLDRVHGYTF. The DNA of the CDR3 is TGTGCCAGCAGTCTGGACCGAGTCCATGGCTACACCTTC.